A selection of T cell receptor beta chains follows, all from one sample in a study of blood T cell repertoires in COVID-19. Using immunoSEQ multiplex PCR, the repertoire was profiled, and TCRdb retains in-frame clones only, with some absent. The sample has about 120,000 clones, about 91% seen once. Input material: peripheral blood. These receptors all stem from a woman aged 50 to 60 with active or convalescent COVID-19. CDR3s include the opening cysteine and the closing phenylalanine or tryptophan.

v_call	j_call	cdr3_aa
TRBV5-3	TRBJ1-5	CARSHPMRGTHSNQPQHF
TRBV30	TRBJ1-6	CAWSRTARDSPLHF
TRBV15	TRBJ1-5	CATSRPEEGAGNQPQHF
TRBV2	TRBJ2-7	CASLAGTSGYEQYF
TRBV4-2	TRBJ1-5	CASSQEVTYSNQPQHF
TRBV30	TRBJ2-1	CAWSPRSVYNEQFF
TRBV29-1	TRBJ2-1	CSVGQVIGNEQFF
TRBV7-8	TRBJ1-2	CASSLSVRGQTSQRGYTF
TRBV3-1/TRBV3-2	TRBJ2-7	CASSQSHRGSEQYF
TRBV29-1	TRBJ1-2	CSVGRRAAYGYTF
TRBV19	TRBJ2-1	CASSWGPGEQFF
TRBV28	TRBJ1-2	CASSLGQGILYGYTF
TRBV4-3	TRBJ2-2	CASRRGANTGELFF